The rows below give T cell receptor beta chains drawn from one sample of a study of blood T cell repertoires in COVID-19. TCRdb's table, derived via immunoSEQ multiplex PCR, lists solely in-frame clones and lacks some. The table records about 140,000 clones, more than 65% of them present only once. Sequencing was performed on peripheral blood. These receptors were obtained from a human donor in a cohort sampled during active COVID-19. Both conserved end residues are trimmed from each CDR3.

V: TRBV5-4; J: TRBJ1-2; CDR3: ASSSPGQEILVGYGYT
V: TRBV4-2; J: TRBJ2-3; CDR3: ASSQEGTGTTDTQY
V: TRBV2; J: TRBJ2-7; CDR3: ASSEVTVSYEQY
V: TRBV19; J: TRBJ1-1; CDR3: ASRNQRAEAF
V: TRBV7-2; J: TRBJ2-7; CDR3: ASSSGLGNYEQY
V: TRBV3-1/TRBV3-2; J: TRBJ1-5; CDR3: ASSQEPRVEQPQH
V: TRBV6-5; J: TRBJ1-3; CDR3: ASSYGSEGGNTIY
V: TRBV6-2/TRBV6-3; J: TRBJ2-2; CDR3: ASSRDIRTGELF
V: TRBV7-9; J: TRBJ2-1; CDR3: ASSLDRGNEQF
V: TRBV28; J: TRBJ2-1; CDR3: ASSLTGVRNEQF
V: TRBV5-1; J: TRBJ2-1; CDR3: ASRGTLADEQF
V: TRBV15; J: TRBJ2-4; CDR3: ATSRTTPQGIAKNIQY
V: TRBV19; J: TRBJ1-5; CDR3: ASSSGGGPSNQPQH
V: TRBV7-2; J: TRBJ1-2; CDR3: ASSFTGYGYT
V: TRBV2; J: TRBJ1-2; CDR3: ASSRRAGTDDGYT
V: TRBV19; J: TRBJ1-5; CDR3: ASSSYDTGTGPNQPQH
V: TRBV6-5; J: TRBJ1-1; CDR3: ASSYRGRGGEAF
V: TRBV7-2; J: TRBJ2-1; CDR3: ASSVAGGPNSEQF
V: TRBV14; J: TRBJ2-5; CDR3: ASSQDTRGSETQY
V: TRBV10-2; J: TRBJ2-1; CDR3: ATRLQGKVSYNEQF
V: TRBV19; J: TRBJ1-5; CDR3: ASSIETGRQPQH
V: TRBV2; J: TRBJ2-3; CDR3: ASRGQGTDTQY
V: TRBV5-1; J: TRBJ1-5; CDR3: ASRPGQGRGNQPQH
V: TRBV5-1; J: TRBJ2-3; CDR3: ASSPDRVTDTQY
V: TRBV6-5; J: TRBJ2-7; CDR3: ASSFGLAGASYEQY